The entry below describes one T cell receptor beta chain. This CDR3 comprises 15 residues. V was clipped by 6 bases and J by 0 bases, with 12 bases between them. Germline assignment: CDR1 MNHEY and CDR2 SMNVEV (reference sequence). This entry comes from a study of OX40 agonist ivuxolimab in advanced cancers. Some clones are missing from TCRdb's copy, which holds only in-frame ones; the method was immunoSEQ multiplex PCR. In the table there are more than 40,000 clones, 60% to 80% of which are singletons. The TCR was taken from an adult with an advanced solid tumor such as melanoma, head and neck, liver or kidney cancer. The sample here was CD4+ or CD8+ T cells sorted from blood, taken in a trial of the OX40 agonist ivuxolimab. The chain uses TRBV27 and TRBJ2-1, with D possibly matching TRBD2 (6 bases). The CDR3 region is CASRIRGSSYNEQFF. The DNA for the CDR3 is TGTGCCAGCAGAATCCGGGGGAGCTCCTACAATGAGCAGTTCTTC.